This T cell receptor beta chain was sequenced for a study of graft-versus-host responses after intestinal transplantation. The V segment lost 2 bases and the J segment 4 bases; nucleotides outside the gene matches: 7. Germline V gives CDR1 KGHSH, CDR2 LQKENI. The CDR3 loop spans 16 amino acids. On this clone itself: Its antigen is unknown.

TCRdb's copy holds only in-frame clones and misses some; the assay was immunoSEQ multiplex PCR. The repertoire holds approximately 99,000 clones, with 91% as singletons. This chain links TRBV18 with TRBJ1-1; 10 bases fit TRBD1. This sequence originates from a human donor who was the organ donor for an intestinal transplant. The starting material was unstimulated CD4+ T cells sorted from spleen or lymph node cells, obtained before transplant. The CDR3 sequence is CASSPMIGTGVTEAFF. The CDR3 DNA sequence: TGTGCCAGCTCACCAATGATTGGGACAGGGGTCACTGAAGCTTTCTTT. Full variable domain (outside the CDR3, taken from reference TRBV18 and TRBJ1-1): NAGVMQNPRHLVRRRGQEARLRCSPMKGHSHVYWYRQLPEEGLKFMVYLQKENIIDESGMPKERFSAEFPKEGPSILRIQQVVRGDSAAYFCASSPMIGTGVTEAFFGQGTRLTVV.